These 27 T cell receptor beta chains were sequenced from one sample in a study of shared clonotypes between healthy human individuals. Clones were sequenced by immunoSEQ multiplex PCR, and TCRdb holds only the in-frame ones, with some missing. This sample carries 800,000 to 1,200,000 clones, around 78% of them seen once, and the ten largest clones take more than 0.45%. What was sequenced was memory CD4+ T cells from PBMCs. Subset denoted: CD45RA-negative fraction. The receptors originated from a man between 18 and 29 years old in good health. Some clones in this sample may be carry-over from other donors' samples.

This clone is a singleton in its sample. The DNA of the CDR3 is TGCGCCAGCAGCCCGGACCCGGGACTACGGAACAACAATGAGCAGTTCTTC. This translates into CASSPDPGLRNNNEQFF. The V call is TRBV5-1, the J call TRBJ2-1; 7 bases fit TRBD2. The germline V gene encodes CDR1 SGHRS and CDR2 YFSETQ. V lost 4 bases to trimming and J lost 5 bases; unmatched junction nucleotides: 15. The CDR3 totals 17 residues.

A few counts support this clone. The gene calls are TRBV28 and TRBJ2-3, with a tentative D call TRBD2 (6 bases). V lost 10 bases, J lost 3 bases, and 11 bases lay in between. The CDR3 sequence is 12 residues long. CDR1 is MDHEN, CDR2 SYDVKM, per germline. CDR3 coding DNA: TGTGCCACCCTTGGAGGGACAGATACGCAGTATTTT. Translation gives CATLGGTDTQYF.

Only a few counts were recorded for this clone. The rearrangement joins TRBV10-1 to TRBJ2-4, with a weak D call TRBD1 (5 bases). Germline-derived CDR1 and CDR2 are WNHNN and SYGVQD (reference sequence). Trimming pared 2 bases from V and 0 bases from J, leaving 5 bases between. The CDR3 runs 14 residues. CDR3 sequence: CASSEDRAKNIQYF. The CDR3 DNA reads TGCGCCAGCAGTGAGGACAGAGCCAAAAACATTCAGTACTTC.

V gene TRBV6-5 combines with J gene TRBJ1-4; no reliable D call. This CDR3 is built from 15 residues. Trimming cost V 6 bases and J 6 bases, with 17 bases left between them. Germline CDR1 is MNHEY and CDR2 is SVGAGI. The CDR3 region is CASSPIQAGDEKLFF. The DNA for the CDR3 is TGTGCCAGCAGCCCAATCCAGGCGGGAGATGAAAAACTGTTTTTT.

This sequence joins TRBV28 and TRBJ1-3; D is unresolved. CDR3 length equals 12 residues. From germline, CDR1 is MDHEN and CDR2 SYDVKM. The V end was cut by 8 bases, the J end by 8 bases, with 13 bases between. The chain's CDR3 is CASGPVRDTIYF. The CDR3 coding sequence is TGTGCCAGCGGACCCGTACGGGACACCATATATTTT.

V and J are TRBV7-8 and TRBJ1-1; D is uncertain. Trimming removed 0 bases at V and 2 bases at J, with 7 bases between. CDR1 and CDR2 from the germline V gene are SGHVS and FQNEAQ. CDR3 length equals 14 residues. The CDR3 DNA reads TGTGCCAGCAGCTTAGCTCTCATTAACACTGAAGCTTTCTTT. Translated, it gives CASSLALINTEAFF. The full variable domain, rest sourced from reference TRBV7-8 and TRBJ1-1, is GAGVSQSPRYKVAKRGQDVALRCDPISGHVSLFWYQQALGQGPEFLTYFQNEAQLDKSGLPSDRFFAERPEGSVSTLKIQRTQQEDSAVYLCASSLALINTEAFFGQGTRLTVV.

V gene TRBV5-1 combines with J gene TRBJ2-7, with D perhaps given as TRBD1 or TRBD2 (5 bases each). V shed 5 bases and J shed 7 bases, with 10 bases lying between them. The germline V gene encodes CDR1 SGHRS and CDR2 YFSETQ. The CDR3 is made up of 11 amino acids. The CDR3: CASRGPGEQYF. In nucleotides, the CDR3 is TGCGCCAGCAGGGGGCCGGGGGAGCAGTACTTC.

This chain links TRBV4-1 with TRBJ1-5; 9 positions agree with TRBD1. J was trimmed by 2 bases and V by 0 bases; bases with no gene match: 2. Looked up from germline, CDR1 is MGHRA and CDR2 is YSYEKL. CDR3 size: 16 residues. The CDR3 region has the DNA TGCGCCAGCAGCCAAGAATGGACAGGGGGCAATCAGCCCCAGCATTTT. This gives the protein CASSQEWTGGNQPQHF.

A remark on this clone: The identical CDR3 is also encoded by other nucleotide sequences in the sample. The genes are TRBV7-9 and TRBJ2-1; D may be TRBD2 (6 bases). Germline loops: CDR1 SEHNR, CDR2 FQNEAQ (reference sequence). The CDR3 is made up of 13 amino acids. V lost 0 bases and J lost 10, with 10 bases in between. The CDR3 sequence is CASSLAGGDEQFF. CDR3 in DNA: TGTGCCAGCAGCTTAGCGGGAGGCGACGAGCAGTTCTTC.

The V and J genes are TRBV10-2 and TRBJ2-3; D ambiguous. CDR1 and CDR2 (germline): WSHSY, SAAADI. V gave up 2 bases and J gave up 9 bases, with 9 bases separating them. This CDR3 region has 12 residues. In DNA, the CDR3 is TGCGCCAGCAGTGAGCCTGGTGGAACGCAGTATTTT. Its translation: CASSEPGGTQYF.

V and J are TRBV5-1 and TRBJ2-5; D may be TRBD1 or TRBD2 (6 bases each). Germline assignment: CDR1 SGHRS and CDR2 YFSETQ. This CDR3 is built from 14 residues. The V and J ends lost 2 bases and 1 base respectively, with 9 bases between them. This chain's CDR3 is CASSLSGAQETQYF. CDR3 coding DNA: TGCGCCAGCAGCTTATCGGGGGCCCAAGAGACCCAGTACTTC.

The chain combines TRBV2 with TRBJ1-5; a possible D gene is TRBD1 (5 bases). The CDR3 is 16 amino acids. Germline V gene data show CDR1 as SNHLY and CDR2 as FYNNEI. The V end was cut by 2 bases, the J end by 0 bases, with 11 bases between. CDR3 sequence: CASSETVGDSNQPQHF. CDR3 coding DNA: TGTGCCAGCAGTGAAACTGTAGGGGATAGCAATCAGCCCCAGCATTTT.

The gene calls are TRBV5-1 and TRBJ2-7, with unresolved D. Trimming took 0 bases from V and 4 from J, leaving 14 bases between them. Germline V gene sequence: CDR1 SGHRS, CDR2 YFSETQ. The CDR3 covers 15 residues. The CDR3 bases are TGCGCCAGCAGCTTGGGTCCAGGAGCGACGTACGAGCAGTACTTC. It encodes CASSLGPGATYEQYF. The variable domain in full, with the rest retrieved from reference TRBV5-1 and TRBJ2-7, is KAGVTQTPRYLIKTRGQQVTLSCSPISGHRSVSWYQQTPGQGLQFLFEYFSETQRNKGNFPGRFSGRQFSNSRSEMNVSTLELGDSALYLCASSLGPGATYEQYFGPGTRLTVT.

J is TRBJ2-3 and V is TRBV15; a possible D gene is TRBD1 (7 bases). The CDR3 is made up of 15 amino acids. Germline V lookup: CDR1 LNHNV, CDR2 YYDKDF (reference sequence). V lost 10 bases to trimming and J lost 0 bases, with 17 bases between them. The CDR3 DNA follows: TGTGCCATAAGTCGTCCAGGGGGGAGCACAGATACGCAGTATTTT. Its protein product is CAISRPGGSTDTQYF.

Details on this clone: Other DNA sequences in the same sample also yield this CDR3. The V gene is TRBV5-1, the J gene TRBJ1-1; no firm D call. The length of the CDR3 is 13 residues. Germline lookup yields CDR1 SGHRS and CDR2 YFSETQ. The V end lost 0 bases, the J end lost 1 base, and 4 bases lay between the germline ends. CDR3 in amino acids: CASSLGTNTEAFF. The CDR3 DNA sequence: TGCGCCAGCAGCTTGGGTACGAACACTGAAGCTTTCTTT.

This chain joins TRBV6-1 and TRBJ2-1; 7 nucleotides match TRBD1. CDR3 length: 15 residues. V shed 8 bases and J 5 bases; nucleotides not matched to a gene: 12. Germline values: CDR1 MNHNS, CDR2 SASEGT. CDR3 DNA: TGTGCCAGCCCCGGTCCCGGGACAGCCAACAATGAGCAGTTCTTC. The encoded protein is CASPGPGTANNEQFF.

CDR3 bases: TGTGCCAGAAGCTTGGATGGGAGCGAGCAGTACTTC. Protein product: CARSLDGSEQYF. This chain uses TRBV5-3 with TRBJ2-7; a possible D gene is TRBD2 (5 bases). TRBV5-3 is classed as an ORF, of uncertain function. The CDR3 is made up of 12 amino acids. Trimming stripped 0 bases from V and 6 bases from J, with 7 bases between.

The CDR3 spells CASSIDRGAVHNEQFF. The CDR3, as DNA: TGTGCCAGTAGTATAGATCGCGGAGCGGTCCACAATGAGCAGTTCTTC. This chain links TRBV19 with TRBJ2-1; tentative D call: TRBD2 (5 bases). CDR1 is LNHDA, CDR2 SQIVND, per germline (reference sequence). V gave up 0 bases and J gave up 5 bases, with 14 bases separating them. The CDR3 runs 16 residues.

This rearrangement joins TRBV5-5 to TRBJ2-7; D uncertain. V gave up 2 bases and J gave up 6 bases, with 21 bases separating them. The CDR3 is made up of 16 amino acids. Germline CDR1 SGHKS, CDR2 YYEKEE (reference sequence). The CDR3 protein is CASSLLVGWNRGEQYF. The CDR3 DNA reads TGTGCCAGCAGCTTATTGGTGGGTTGGAATCGCGGCGAGCAGTACTTC.

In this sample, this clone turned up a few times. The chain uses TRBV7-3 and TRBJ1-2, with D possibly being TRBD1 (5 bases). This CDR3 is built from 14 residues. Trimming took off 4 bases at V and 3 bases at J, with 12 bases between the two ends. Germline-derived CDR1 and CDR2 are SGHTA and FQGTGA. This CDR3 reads CASSSLGGDYGYTF. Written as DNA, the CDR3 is TGTGCCAGCAGCTCCTTGGGGGGAGACTATGGCTACACCTTC. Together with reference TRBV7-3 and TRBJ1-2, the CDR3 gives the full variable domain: GAGVSQTPSNKVTEKGKYVELRCDPISGHTALYWYRQSLGQGPEFLIYFQGTGAADDSGLPNDRFFAVRPEGSVSTLKIQRTERGDSAVYLCASSSLGGDYGYTFGSGTRLTVV.

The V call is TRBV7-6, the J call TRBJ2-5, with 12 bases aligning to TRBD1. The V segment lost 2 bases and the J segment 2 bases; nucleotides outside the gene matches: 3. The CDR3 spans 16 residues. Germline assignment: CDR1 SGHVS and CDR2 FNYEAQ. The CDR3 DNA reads TGTGCCAGCAGCTTATCGGGACAGGGGGCACAAGAGACCCAGTACTTC. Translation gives CASSLSGQGAQETQYF.

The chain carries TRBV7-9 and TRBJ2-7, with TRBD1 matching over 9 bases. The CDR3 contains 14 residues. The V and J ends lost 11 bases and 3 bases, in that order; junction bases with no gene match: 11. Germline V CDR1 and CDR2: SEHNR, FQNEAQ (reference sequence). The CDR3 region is CAVPRDRESYEQYF. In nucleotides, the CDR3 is TGTGCCGTCCCCCGGGACAGGGAAAGCTACGAGCAGTACTTC.

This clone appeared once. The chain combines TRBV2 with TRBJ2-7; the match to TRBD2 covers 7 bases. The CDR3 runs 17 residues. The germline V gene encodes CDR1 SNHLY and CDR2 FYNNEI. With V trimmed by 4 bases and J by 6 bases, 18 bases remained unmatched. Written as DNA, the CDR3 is TGTGCCAGCAGTGCGCCCCCCCTGGTGGGAGGGCCCTCCGAGCAGTACTTC. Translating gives CASSAPPLVGGPSEQYF.

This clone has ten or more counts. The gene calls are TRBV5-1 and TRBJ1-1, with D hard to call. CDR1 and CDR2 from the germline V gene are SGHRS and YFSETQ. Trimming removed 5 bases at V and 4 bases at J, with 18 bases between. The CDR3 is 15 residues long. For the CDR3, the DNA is TGCGCCAGCAGACCTGGATGGCAGGCGGCCACTGAAGCTTTCTTT. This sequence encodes CASRPGWQAATEAFF. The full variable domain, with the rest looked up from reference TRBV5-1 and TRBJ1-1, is KAGVTQTPRYLIKTRGQQVTLSCSPISGHRSVSWYQQTPGQGLQFLFEYFSETQRNKGNFPGRFSGRQFSNSRSEMNVSTLELGDSALYLCASRPGWQAATEAFFGQGTRLTVV.

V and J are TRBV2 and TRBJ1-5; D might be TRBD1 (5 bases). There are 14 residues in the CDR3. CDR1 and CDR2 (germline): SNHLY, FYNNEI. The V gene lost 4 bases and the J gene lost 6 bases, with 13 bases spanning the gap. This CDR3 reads CASSAGTMGQPQHF. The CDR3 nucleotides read TGTGCCAGCAGTGCCGGGACGATGGGTCAGCCCCAGCATTTT.

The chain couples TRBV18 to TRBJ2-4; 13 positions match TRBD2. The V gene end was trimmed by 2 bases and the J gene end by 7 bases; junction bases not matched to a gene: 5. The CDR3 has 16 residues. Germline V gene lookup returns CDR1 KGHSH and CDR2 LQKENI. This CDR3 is CASSPTSGRASNIQYF. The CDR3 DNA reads TGTGCCAGCTCACCAACTAGCGGGAGGGCGAGCAACATTCAGTACTTC.

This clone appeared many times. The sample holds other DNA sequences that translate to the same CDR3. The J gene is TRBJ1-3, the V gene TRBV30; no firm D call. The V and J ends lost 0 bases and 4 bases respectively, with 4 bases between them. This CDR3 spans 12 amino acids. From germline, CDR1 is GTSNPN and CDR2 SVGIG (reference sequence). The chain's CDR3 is CAWSVVGNTIYF. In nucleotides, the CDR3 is TGTGCCTGGAGTGTAGTCGGAAACACCATATATTTT.